This TCR beta chain was captured in a study of human T cells and chemical hapten exposure. Study summary: In the roughly 25-week study, patients were dosed weekly with diphenylcyclopropenone on the scalp throughout. Study-wide findings and caveats: Sensitizing to DPC left TCRs with a frequency above 1 in 1000 unaltered.

The V and J ends lost 0 bases and 9 bases respectively, with 12 bases between them. The germline gives CDR1 SGHTA, CDR2 FQGNSA. This CDR3 is built from 15 residues. Source study methods: Samples ranged from about 23,224 to 700,000 TCRs, with a median of 95,638. One entry per CDR3 protein results from TCRdb running MiXCR on the RACE reads. V and J calls and clone size were set by TCRdb, not the authors. The sample lists approximately 110,000 distinct CDR3 sequences, roughly 9% occurring once. The time point is: patch test 2, 6 weeks after DPC sensitization. As to treatment: therapeutic diphenylcyclopropenone sensitization with weekly scalp DPC. People who gave samples had alopecia, were 18 to 70 years old, and were suitable for DPC. This clonotype has more than one count but fewer than ten. Its antigen is not known.

The chain carries TRBV7-2 and TRBJ1-6; D is uncertain. This receptor was taken from a woman aged 40 to 49 with alopecia areata. Some clones in this sample may be carry-over from other donors' samples. The material was whole blood, obtained in connection with sensitization to the hapten diphenylcyclopropenone (DPC). The DNA for the CDR3 is TGTGCCAGCAGCTTAGCGGGCCCGGGCGGTTCACCCCTCCACTTT. Protein product: CASSLAGPGGSPLHF.